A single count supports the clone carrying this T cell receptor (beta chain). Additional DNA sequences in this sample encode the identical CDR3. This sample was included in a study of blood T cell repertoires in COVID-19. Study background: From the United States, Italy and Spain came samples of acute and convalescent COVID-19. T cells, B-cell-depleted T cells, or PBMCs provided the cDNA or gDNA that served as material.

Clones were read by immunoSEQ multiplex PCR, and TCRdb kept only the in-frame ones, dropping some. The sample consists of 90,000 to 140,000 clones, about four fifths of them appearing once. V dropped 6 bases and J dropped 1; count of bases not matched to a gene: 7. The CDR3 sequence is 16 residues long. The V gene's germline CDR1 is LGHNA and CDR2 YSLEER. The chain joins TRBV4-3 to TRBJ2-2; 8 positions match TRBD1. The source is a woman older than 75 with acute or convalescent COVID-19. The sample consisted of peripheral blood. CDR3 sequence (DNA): TGCGCCAGCAGAGCGACGGGGACAGGGAACACCGGGGAGCTGTTTTTT. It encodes CASRATGTGNTGELFF.